The 6 T cell receptor beta chains presented below share a single source sample, sequenced in a study of T cell repertoires in cytomegalovirus infection (dated by TCRdb to between 2019 and 2020). The instrument given in TCRdb is Illumina HiSeq 1500. TCRdb reanalyzed the raw reads on its own, using fastp at Q25 for trimming and MiXCR for clone calling, and kept in-frame beta chains. Each entry merges the rows of one CDR3 protein and shows their most common DNA and genes. This sample comprises about 250,000 distinct CDR3 sequences, about 15% of them detected only once. The ten largest make up about half of the sample. The sequencing input was CD8+ T cells from PBMCs. The receptors originated from a human donor in good health (CMV status not recorded). Some clones in this sample may be carry-over from other donors' samples.

The chain employs TRBV20-1 and TRBJ2-3; D is tentatively TRBD1 or TRBD2 (7 bases each). The CDR3 has 17 amino acids. V lost 0 bases and J 2 bases, leaving 18 bases between the germline ends. Germline-derived CDR1 and CDR2 are DFQATT and SNEGSKA (reference sequence). CDR3 protein: CSARDQGGQGSTDTQYF. The CDR3 DNA is TGCAGTGCTAGAGATCAGGGGGGGCAGGGATCCACAGATACGCAGTATTTT.

Many counts were recorded for this clonotype. The chain carries TRBV7-2 and TRBJ2-7; either TRBD1 or TRBD2 may fit D (5 bases each). The CDR3 consists of 12 residues. Trimming stripped 3 bases from V and 7 bases from J, with 10 bases between. Germline values: CDR1 SGHTA, CDR2 FQGNSA. The CDR3 protein is CASSFGTTEQYF. Written as DNA, the CDR3 is TGTGCCAGCAGCTTCGGGACCACAGAGCAGTACTTC.

The rearrangement uses TRBV6-2 or TRBV6-3 and TRBJ2-5; no reliable D call. CDR1 is MNHEY, CDR2 SVGEGT, per germline. V lost 2 bases to trimming and J lost 0 bases, with 10 bases between them. The CDR3 runs to 15 residues. As DNA, the CDR3 is TGTGCCAGCAGTTACGAGCCGTCGGACCAAGAGACCCAGTACTTC. This encodes CASSYEPSDQETQYF.

This clonotype showed up many times. The chain recombines TRBV7-9 with TRBJ2-3; D is unclear. Trimming took off 1 base at V and 2 bases at J, with 7 bases between the two ends. The CDR3 consists of 14 residues. CDR1 is SEHNR and CDR2 is FQNEAQ in the germline V gene (reference sequence). The CDR3 region is CASSLGVATDTQYF. CDR3 bases: TGTGCCAGCAGCTTAGGCGTAGCCACAGATACGCAGTATTTT.

The chain is built from TRBV19 and TRBJ1-2; D ambiguous. V was trimmed by 3 bases and J by 4 bases, leaving 9 bases between them. The CDR3 runs 13 residues. Per the germline V gene, CDR1 is LNHDA and CDR2 is SQIVND (reference sequence). The DNA for the CDR3 is TGTGCCAGTAGTATCGGGCAGATCTATGGCTACACCTTC. This gives the protein CASSIGQIYGYTF.

This clonotype was observed a handful of times. The CDR3 is CAISVGVTYEQYF. In DNA form, the CDR3 reads TGTGCCATCAGTGTCGGAGTAACCTACGAGCAGTACTTC. This sequence joins TRBV10-3 and TRBJ2-7; D is ambiguous. With 4 bases removed from V and 2 bases from J, the gap between germline ends came to 9 bases. CDR3 length equals 13 residues. From germline, CDR1 is ENHRY and CDR2 SYGVKD.